Listed here is a single T cell receptor (beta chain). Each CDR3 protein is one row after TCRdb ran MiXCR on the 5' RACE reads. The sample lists around 420,000 distinct CDR3 sequences, about 24% seen once, with roughly 8.9% in the top ten. The data were obtained in a study of T-cell memory formation after mild COVID-19. Germline V gives CDR1 KGHDR, CDR2 SFDVKD. This CDR3 is built from 16 residues. The ends lost 4 bases at V and 0 bases at J; junction bases unmatched: 6. This receptor was obtained from an adult woman who had mild COVID-19 (a few samples of this study predate the infection). Cell type and time point are not known. The source material was PBMCs or a T cell subset sorted from them (not recorded which). The chain has TRBV24-1 and TRBJ2-3; 7 bases line up with TRBD2. The CDR3 nucleotides are TGTGCCACCAGTGACCCAGCGGGGACTAGCACAGATACGCAGTATTTT. Translation: CATSDPAGTSTDTQYF.